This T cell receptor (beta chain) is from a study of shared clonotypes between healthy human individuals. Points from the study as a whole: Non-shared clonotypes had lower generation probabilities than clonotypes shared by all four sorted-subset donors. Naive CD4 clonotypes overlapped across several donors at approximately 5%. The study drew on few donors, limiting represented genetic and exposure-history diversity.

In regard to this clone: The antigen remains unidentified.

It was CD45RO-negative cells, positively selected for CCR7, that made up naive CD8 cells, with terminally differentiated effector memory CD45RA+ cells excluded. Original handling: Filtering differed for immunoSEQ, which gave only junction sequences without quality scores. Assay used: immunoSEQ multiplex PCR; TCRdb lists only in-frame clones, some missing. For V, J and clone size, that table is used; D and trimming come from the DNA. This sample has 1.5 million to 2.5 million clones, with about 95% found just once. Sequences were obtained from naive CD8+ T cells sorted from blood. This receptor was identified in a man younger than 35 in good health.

Here the CDR3 DNA reads TGCGCCAGCAGCCTACAGGGTGTTGATGAAAAACTGTTTTTT. Translated, it gives CASSLQGVDEKLFF. The V gene is TRBV5-1, the J gene TRBJ1-4, with D maybe TRBD1 (6 bases). With 4 bases removed from V and 6 bases from J, the gap between germline ends came to 13 bases. CDR3 length: 14 amino acids. Germline CDR1 SGHRS, CDR2 YFSETQ.